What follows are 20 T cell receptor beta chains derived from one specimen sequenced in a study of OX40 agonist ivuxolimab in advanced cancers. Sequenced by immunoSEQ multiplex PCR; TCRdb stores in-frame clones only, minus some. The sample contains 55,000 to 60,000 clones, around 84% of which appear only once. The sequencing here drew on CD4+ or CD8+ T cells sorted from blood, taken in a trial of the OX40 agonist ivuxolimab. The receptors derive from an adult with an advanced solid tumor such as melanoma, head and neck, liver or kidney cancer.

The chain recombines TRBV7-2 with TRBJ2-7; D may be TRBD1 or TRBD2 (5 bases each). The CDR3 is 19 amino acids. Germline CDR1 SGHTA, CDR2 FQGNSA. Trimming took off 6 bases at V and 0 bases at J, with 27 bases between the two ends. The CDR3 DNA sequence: TGTGCCAGCAGTTTTAGGGGTGTGGGAGTAGGCCCCAGCTCCTACGAGCAGTACTTC. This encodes CASSFRGVGVGPSSYEQYF.

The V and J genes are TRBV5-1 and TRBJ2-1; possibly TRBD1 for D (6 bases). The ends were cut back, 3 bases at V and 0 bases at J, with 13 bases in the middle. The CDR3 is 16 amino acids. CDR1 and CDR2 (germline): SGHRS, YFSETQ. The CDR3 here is CASSSGQRSSYNEQFF. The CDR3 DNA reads TGCGCCAGCAGCTCAGGACAGCGTTCCTCCTACAATGAGCAGTTCTTC.

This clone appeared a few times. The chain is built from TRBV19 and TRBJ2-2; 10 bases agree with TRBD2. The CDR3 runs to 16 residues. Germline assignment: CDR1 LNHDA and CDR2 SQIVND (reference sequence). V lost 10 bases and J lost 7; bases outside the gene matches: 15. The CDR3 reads CATGGRASGSIGELFF. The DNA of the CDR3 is TGTGCCACCGGAGGAAGGGCTAGCGGGAGTATCGGGGAGCTGTTTTTT.

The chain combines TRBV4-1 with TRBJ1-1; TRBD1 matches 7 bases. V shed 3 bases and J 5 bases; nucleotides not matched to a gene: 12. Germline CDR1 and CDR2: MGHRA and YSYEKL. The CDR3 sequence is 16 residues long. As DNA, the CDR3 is TGCGCCAGCAGCCACATCCTTCGCGACAGGGAGACTGAAGCTTTCTTT. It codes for CASSHILRDRETEAFF.

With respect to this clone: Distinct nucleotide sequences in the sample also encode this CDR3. CDR3 residues: CASSLGGGSTDTQYF. The CDR3, as DNA: TGTGCCAGCAGCTTAGGTGGTGGGAGCACAGATACGCAGTATTTT. The chain combines TRBV11-3 with TRBJ2-3; D remains ambiguous. The CDR3 loop spans 15 amino acids. V lost 1 base and J lost 0, with 8 bases in between. Germline lookup yields CDR1 SGHNT and CDR2 YENEEA.

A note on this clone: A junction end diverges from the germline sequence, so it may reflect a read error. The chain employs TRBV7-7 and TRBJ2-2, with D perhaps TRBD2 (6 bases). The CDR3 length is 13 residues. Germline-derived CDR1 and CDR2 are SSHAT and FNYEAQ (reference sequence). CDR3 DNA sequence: TGTGCTAGCAGCTTAGCGGTGATCGGGGAGCTGTTTTTT. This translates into CASSLAVIGELFF.

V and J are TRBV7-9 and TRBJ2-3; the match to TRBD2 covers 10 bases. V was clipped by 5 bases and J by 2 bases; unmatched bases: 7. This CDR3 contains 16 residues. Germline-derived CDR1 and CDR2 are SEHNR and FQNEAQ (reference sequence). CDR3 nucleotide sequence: TGTGCCAGCAGCGCAGGACTAGCGGTTTACACAGATACGCAGTATTTT. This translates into CASSAGLAVYTDTQYF.

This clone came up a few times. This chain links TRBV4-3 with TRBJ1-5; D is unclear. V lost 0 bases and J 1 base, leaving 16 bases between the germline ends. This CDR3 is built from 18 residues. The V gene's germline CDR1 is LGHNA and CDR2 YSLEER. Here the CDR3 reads CASSQDAGAGGSNQPQHF. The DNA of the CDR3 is TGCGCCAGCAGCCAAGATGCAGGTGCAGGCGGGAGCAATCAGCCCCAGCATTTT.

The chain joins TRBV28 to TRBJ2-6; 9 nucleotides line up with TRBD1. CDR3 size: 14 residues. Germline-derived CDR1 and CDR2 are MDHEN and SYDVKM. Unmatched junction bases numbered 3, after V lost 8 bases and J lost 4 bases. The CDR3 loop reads CASGTGTGANVLTF. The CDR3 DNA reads TGTGCCAGCGGGACAGGGACCGGGGCCAACGTCCTGACTTTC.

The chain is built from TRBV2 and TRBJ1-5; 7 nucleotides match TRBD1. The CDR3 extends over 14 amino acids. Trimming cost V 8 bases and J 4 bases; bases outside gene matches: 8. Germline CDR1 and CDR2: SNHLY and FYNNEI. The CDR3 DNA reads TGTGCCAGCTCCGGGACAGAGGCAAATCAGCCCCAGCATTTT. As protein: CASSGTEANQPQHF.

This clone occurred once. As DNA, the CDR3 is TGTGCCAGCAGTTTATCAGGGTTGGGCACTGAAGCTTTCTTT. Residues: CASSLSGLGTEAFF. The gene calls are TRBV28 and TRBJ1-1; a possible D gene is TRBD1 (5 bases). This CDR3 region has 14 residues. V shed 1 base and J shed 4 bases, with 10 bases lying between them. Looked up from germline, CDR1 is MDHEN and CDR2 is SYDVKM.

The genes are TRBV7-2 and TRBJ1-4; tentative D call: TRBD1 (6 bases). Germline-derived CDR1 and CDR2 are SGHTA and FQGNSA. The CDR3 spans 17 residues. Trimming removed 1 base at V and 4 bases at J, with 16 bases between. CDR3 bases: TGTGCCAGCAGCTTAGGGCGGGGGGCCTATGGTAATGAAAAACTGTTTTTT. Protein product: CASSLGRGAYGNEKLFF.

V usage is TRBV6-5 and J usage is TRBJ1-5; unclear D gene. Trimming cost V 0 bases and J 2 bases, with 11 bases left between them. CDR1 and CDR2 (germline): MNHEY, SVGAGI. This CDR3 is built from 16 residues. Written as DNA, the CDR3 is TGTGCCAGCAGTTACTCGAGAGATGGAGGCAATCAGCCCCAGCATTTT. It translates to CASSYSRDGGNQPQHF.

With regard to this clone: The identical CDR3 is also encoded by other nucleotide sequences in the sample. The CDR3 spells CASSLGGLQETQYF. Written as DNA, the CDR3 is TGTGCCAGCAGCTTAGGGGGGCTCCAAGAGACCCAGTACTTC. The gene calls are TRBV7-2 and TRBJ2-5, with D perhaps matching TRBD1 (6 bases). The CDR3 runs to 14 residues. V shed 1 base and J shed 1 base, with 7 bases lying between them. Per the germline V gene, CDR1 is SGHTA and CDR2 is FQGNSA.

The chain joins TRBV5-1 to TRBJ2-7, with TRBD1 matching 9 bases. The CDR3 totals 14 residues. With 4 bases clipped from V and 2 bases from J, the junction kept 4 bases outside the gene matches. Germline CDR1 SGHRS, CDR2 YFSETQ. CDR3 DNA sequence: TGCGCCAGCAGCGGGACAGGGCTCGCCTACGAGCAGTACTTC. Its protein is CASSGTGLAYEQYF.

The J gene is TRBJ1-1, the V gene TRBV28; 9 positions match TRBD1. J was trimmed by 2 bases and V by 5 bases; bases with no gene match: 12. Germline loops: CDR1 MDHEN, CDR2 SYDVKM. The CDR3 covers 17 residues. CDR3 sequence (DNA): TGTGCCAGCAGTCCCGGACAGGGGACCCTCCCAAACACTGAAGCTTTCTTT. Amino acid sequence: CASSPGQGTLPNTEAFF.

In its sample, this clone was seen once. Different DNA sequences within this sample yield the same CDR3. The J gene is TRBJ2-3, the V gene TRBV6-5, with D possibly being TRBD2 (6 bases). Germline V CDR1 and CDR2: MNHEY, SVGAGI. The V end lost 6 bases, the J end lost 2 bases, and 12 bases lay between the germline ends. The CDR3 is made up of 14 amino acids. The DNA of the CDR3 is TGTGCCAGCAGGTCCGGACTATCCACAGATACGCAGTATTTT. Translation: CASRSGLSTDTQYF.

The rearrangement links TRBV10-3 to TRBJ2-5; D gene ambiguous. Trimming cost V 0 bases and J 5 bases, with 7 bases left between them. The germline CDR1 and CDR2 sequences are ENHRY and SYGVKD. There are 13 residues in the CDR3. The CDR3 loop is CAISESNGETQYF. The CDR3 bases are TGTGCCATCAGTGAGTCTAACGGGGAGACCCAGTACTTC.

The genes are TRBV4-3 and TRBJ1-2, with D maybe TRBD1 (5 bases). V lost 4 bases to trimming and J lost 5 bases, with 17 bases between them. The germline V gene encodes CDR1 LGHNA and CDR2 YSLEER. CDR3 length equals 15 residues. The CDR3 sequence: CASSRGGSEIYGYTF. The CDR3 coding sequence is TGCGCCAGCAGCCGTGGGGGGTCGGAGATATATGGCTACACCTTC.

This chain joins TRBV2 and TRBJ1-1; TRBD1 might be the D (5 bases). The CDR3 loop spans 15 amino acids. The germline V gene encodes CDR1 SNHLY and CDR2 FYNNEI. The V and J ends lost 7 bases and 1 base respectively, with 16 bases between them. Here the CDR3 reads CASIRSGIRNTEAFF. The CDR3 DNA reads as TGTGCCAGCATCAGATCAGGGATCAGGAACACTGAAGCTTTCTTT.